A single sample is the source of the 21 T cell receptor beta chains below, sequenced in a study of T cell responses to AZD1222 COVID-19 vaccine. The repertoire was sequenced with immunoSEQ multiplex PCR; TCRdb's copy has only in-frame clones and lacks some. There are some 90,000 clones in the sample; around nine tenths occur only once, and roughly 2.5% lies in the top ten. The starting material was peripheral blood, obtained on day 0 of AZD1222 vaccination. The receptors derive from an adult in good health.

The rearrangement uses TRBV7-6 and TRBJ1-3, with no clear D. The CDR3 has 15 amino acids. Germline V gene sequence: CDR1 SGHVS, CDR2 FNYEAQ. V lost 1 base and J lost 4, with 11 bases in between. CDR3: CASSLESGVGNTIYF. The CDR3 nucleotides read TGTGCCAGCAGCTTAGAGTCCGGGGTCGGAAACACCATATATTTT.

This clone was observed once. The chain uses TRBV11-1 and TRBJ2-2, with 13 positions matching TRBD2. This CDR3 spans 15 amino acids. The junction had 4 bases not matched to a gene; V was cut back by 5 bases and J by 7 bases. The germline CDR1 and CDR2 sequences are SGHAT and FQDESV (reference sequence). The CDR3 nucleotides read TGTGCCAGCAGCCGAGGACTAGCGGGAGTCGGGGAGCTGTTTTTT. Translation gives CASSRGLAGVGELFF.

The V gene is TRBV3-1 (or the pseudogene TRBV3-2), the J gene TRBJ2-3; 7 bases are a match to TRBD1. V lost 8 bases, J lost 4 bases, and 6 bases stayed unmatched. This CDR3 comprises 13 residues. Germline CDR1 and CDR2: LGHDT and YNNKEL (reference sequence). DNA of the CDR3: TGTGCCAGCGAACGGACAGGCTCAGATACGCAGTATTTT. Translated, it gives CASERTGSDTQYF.

The V gene is TRBV7-2, the J gene TRBJ2-3; D gene uncertain. Germline CDR1 reads SGHTA; CDR2 reads FQGNSA. This CDR3 region has 15 residues. V dropped 5 bases and J dropped 6 bases, with 18 bases sitting between them. Written as DNA, the CDR3 is TGTGCCAGCAGCCCGCCGTCCCAGCGCCCGGATACGCAGTATTTT. It yields the protein CASSPPSQRPDTQYF. Filled out from reference TRBV7-2 and TRBJ2-3, the complete variable domain reads GAGVSQSPSNKVTEKGKDVELRCDPISGHTALYWYRQSLGQGLEFLIYFQGNSAPDKSGLPSDRFSAERTGGSVSTLTIQRTQQEDSAVYLCASSPPSQRPDTQYFGPGTRLTVL.

This clone was seen a handful of times. This chain uses TRBV10-1 with TRBJ2-1, with 12 bases identical to TRBD2. CDR1 is WNHNN, CDR2 SYGVQD, per germline (reference sequence). CDR3 size: 13 residues. The ends lost 2 bases at V and 10 bases at J; junction bases unmatched: 0. The CDR3 region is CASSELAGGEQFF. CDR3 sequence (DNA): TGCGCCAGCAGTGAGCTAGCGGGAGGGGAGCAGTTCTTC.

DNA for the CDR3: TGTGCCAGCAGTCGGGACAGGGGCACTGAAGCTTTCTTT. It codes for CASSRDRGTEAFF. The V and J genes are TRBV5-6 and TRBJ1-1, with 10 nucleotides matching TRBD1. Germline V gives CDR1 SGHDT, CDR2 YYEEEE. V gave up 5 bases and J gave up 4 bases; unmatched junction bases: 2. The CDR3 covers 13 residues.

CDR3 DNA sequence: TGTGCCAGCTCACCCGGACGGGAGGGTAGGTATGAGCAGTTCTTC. The encoded protein is CASSPGREGRYEQFF. The chain employs TRBV18 and TRBJ2-1, with 8 nucleotides matching TRBD2. V was clipped by 3 bases and J by 8 bases; unmatched bases: 9. The CDR3 covers 15 residues. Germline V lookup: CDR1 KGHSH, CDR2 LQKENI.

The V call is TRBV27, the J call TRBJ1-1; D uncertain. CDR3 size: 14 residues. Germline V lookup: CDR1 MNHEY, CDR2 SMNVEV (reference sequence). The V gene lost 4 bases and the J gene lost 1 base, with 10 bases spanning the gap. CDR3 nucleotides: TGTGCCAGCAGTTATGGCTACCGGAACACTGAAGCTTTCTTT. Encoded protein: CASSYGYRNTEAFF.

The CDR3 spells CASSFSGTGELFF. The CDR3 bases are TGTGCCAGCAGCTTTAGCGGAACCGGGGAGCTGTTTTTT. The chain has TRBV7-3 and TRBJ2-2; D may be TRBD2 (6 bases). V lost 3 bases and J 5 bases, leaving 7 bases between the germline ends. Germline values: CDR1 SGHTA, CDR2 FQGTGA. This CDR3 has 13 residues.

J is TRBJ2-7 and V is TRBV2, with D unresolved. The CDR3 has 11 residues. V lost 2 bases and J lost 2, with 1 base in between. The germline CDR1 and CDR2 sequences are SNHLY and FYNNEI. The CDR3 is CASSEPYEQYF. As DNA, the CDR3 is TGTGCCAGCAGTGAACCCTACGAGCAGTACTTC.

The rearrangement links TRBV9 to TRBJ2-1, with 8 bases identical to TRBD2. V was clipped by 0 bases and J by 6 bases; unmatched bases: 2. The CDR3 has 14 amino acids. Germline V gives CDR1 SGDLS, CDR2 YYNGEE. For the CDR3, the DNA is TGTGCCAGCAGCGTAGCGGGAGGGCCCAATGAGCAGTTCTTC. Protein product: CASSVAGGPNEQFF.

The rearrangement uses TRBV6-6 and TRBJ2-1, with a tentative D call TRBD2 (7 bases). The CDR3 covers 15 residues. Germline assignment: CDR1 MNHNY and CDR2 SVGAGI (reference sequence). The germline V and J ends were trimmed by 6 bases and 6 bases, with 18 bases remaining between them. The DNA of the CDR3 is TGTGCCAGCAGGCGAACGGGGGGCCGGGTCAATGAGCAGTTCTTC. This codes for CASRRTGGRVNEQFF.

The sample holds one count of this clone. The chain recombines TRBV7-2 with TRBJ1-5, with D possibly TRBD1 on 6 matching bases. V was trimmed by 0 bases and J by 6 bases, leaving 12 bases between them. Germline V gene data show CDR1 as SGHTA and CDR2 as FQGNSA. There are 15 residues in the CDR3. The CDR3 coding sequence is TGTGCCAGCAGCTTAGCGGCGGGGGCGCGTCAGCCCCAGCATTTT. This translates into CASSLAAGARQPQHF.

The gene calls are TRBV6-5 and TRBJ2-7, with 12 nucleotides matching TRBD2. CDR3 size: 14 residues. Trimming removed 6 bases from V and 4 bases from J; junction bases left unmatched: 4. CDR1 and CDR2 from the germline V gene are MNHEY and SVGAGI. The CDR3 coding sequence is TGTGCCAGCAGGTCGGGACTAGCGGGTTACGAGCAGTACTTC. It translates to CASRSGLAGYEQYF.

The gene calls are TRBV6-5 and TRBJ2-7; D not resolved. Germline CDR1 reads MNHEY; CDR2 reads SVGAGI. The CDR3 is 13 residues long. Trimming pared 0 bases from V and 3 bases from J, leaving 6 bases between. The CDR3 sequence: CASSYSFDYEQYF. The CDR3 DNA reads as TGTGCCAGCAGTTACTCGTTTGACTACGAGCAGTACTTC.

The rearrangement links TRBV30 to TRBJ2-1; tentative D call: TRBD1 (5 bases). From germline, CDR1 is GTSNPN and CDR2 SVGIG (reference sequence). V was shortened by 1 base and J by 16 bases, with 14 bases between the two germline ends. This CDR3 region has 11 residues. The CDR3 protein is CAWSAVGVLFF. The CDR3 nucleotides are TGTGCCTGGAGTGCTGTAGGGGTCCTATTCTTC.

The gene calls are TRBV12-3 or TRBV12-4 and TRBJ2-2; D gene ambiguous. CDR3 length: 13 residues. V was trimmed by 5 bases and J by 2 bases, leaving 6 bases between them. CDR3 region: CASSDSNTGELFF. CDR3 DNA sequence: TGTGCCAGCAGTGATTCAAACACCGGGGAGCTGTTTTTT.

The chain combines TRBV7-6 with TRBJ1-2; 7 bases are shared with TRBD1. This CDR3 is built from 13 residues. CDR1 is SGHVS, CDR2 FNYEAQ, per germline. The V gene end was trimmed by 5 bases and the J gene end by 3 bases; junction bases not matched to a gene: 3. The CDR3 region has the DNA TGTGCCAGCAGCCCCGACAGGGACTATGGCTACACCTTC. Its translation is CASSPDRDYGYTF.

This rearrangement joins TRBV18 to TRBJ1-2, with D possibly matching TRBD1 (6 bases). The germline V gene has CDR1 KGHSH and CDR2 LQKENI. The CDR3 extends over 13 amino acids. Trimming stripped 3 bases from V and 4 bases from J, with 9 bases between. CDR3 in DNA: TGTGCCAGCTCACCGGAGGGGGTCTATGGCTACACCTTC. Protein: CASSPEGVYGYTF.

In its sample, this clone was seen once. The chain employs TRBV7-9 and TRBJ2-7, with 7 positions matching TRBD2. Germline V gene data show CDR1 as SEHNR and CDR2 as FQNEAQ (reference sequence). V was pared by 3 bases and J by 7 bases, with 18 bases of the junction left unmatched. The CDR3 is made up of 17 amino acids. This chain's CDR3 is CASSFPGGEGPLGEQYF. The DNA for the CDR3 is TGTGCCAGCAGCTTCCCTGGGGGGGAAGGACCTCTCGGAGAGCAGTACTTC.

This chain connects TRBV7-2 to TRBJ2-7, with D possibly TRBD1 on 6 matching bases. Trimming stripped 1 base from V and 6 bases from J, with 10 bases between. The germline CDR1 and CDR2 sequences are SGHTA and FQGNSA. The CDR3 has 13 residues. Written as DNA, the CDR3 is TGTGCCAGCAGCTTAGATGTAGGGGGCGAGCAGTACTTC. The encoded protein is CASSLDVGGEQYF.